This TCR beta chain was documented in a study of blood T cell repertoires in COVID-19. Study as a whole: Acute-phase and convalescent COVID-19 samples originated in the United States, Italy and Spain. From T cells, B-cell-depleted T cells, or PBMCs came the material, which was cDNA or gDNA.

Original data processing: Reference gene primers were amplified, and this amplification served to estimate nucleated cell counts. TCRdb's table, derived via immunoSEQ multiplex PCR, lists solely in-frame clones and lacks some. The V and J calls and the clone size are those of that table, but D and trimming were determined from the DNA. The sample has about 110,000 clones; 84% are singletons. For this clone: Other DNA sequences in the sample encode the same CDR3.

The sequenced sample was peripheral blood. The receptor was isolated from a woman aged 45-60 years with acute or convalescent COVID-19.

The DNA for the CDR3 is TGTGCCAGCAGCTTGGGGACAGGGAACACTGAAGCTTTCTTT. As protein: CASSLGTGNTEAFF. The chain uses TRBV7-9 and TRBJ1-1; 8 nucleotides match TRBD1. Trimming at V came to 3 bases and at J to 1 base, leaving 1 base not matched to a gene. In germline, CDR1 is SEHNR, CDR2 FQNEAQ (reference sequence). The CDR3 sequence is 14 residues long.